Detailed here is one T cell receptor beta chain. This CDR3 has 15 amino acids. V dropped 4 bases and J dropped 3; count of bases not matched to a gene: 2. Germline CDR1 LGHDT, CDR2 YNNKEL (reference sequence). This entry belongs to a study of blood T cell repertoires in COVID-19. Study-wide context: Samples taken during acute and convalescent COVID-19 were collected in the United States, Italy and Spain. PBMCs, B-cell-depleted T cells, or T cells were the source of the cDNA or gDNA that made up the material.

Here immunoSEQ multiplex PCR was the method, and the copy in TCRdb shows in-frame clones only, minus some. The repertoire holds fewer than 60,000 clones, just under 80% seen once, with 25% in the top ten. Source material: peripheral blood. The chain recombines TRBV3-1 (or the pseudogene TRBV3-2) with TRBJ2-1; 11 bases are a match to TRBD2. The clonotype comes from a human donor in a cohort sampled during active COVID-19. The CDR3 nucleotides are TGTGCCAGCAGCCTTCTAGCGGGGGGCTACAATGAGCAGTTCTTC. This encodes CASSLLAGGYNEQFF.